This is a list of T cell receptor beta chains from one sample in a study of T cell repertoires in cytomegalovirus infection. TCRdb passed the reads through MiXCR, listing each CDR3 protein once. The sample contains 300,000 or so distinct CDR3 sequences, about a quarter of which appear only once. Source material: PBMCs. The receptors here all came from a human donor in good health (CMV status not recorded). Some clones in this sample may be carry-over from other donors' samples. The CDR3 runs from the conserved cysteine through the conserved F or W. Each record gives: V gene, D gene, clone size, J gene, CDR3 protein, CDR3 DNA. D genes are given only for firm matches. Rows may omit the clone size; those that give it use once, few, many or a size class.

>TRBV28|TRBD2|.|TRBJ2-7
CASSLGRGRHYEQYF
TGTGCCAGCAGTTTAGGACGCGGGAGACACTACGAGCAGTACTTC
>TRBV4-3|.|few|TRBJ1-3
CASSQEHGNTIYF
TGCGCCAGCAGCCAAGAACACGGAAACACCATATATTTT
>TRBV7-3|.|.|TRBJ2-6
CASSPQHSGANVLTF
TGTGCCAGCAGCCCCCAGCACTCTGGGGCCAACGTCCTGACTTTC
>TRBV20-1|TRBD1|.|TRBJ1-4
CSATRTGGPSNEKLFF
TGCAGTGCTACCAGGACAGGGGGCCCTTCTAATGAAAAACTGTTTTTT
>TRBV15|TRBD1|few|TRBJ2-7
CATSRGGTGLQEQYF
TGTGCCACCAGCAGAGGGGGGACAGGGCTTCAAGAGCAGTACTTC
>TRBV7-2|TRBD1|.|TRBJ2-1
CASSREGQGLYTSYNEQFF
TGTGCCAGCAGTAGAGAGGGACAGGGACTTTATACTTCCTACAATGAGCAGTTCTTC
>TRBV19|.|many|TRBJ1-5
CASSRGGSNQPQHF
TGTGCCAGCTCCCGCGGGGGAAGCAATCAGCCCCAGCATTTT
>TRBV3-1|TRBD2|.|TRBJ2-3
CASSRTSGGASTDTQYF
TGTGCCAGCAGCCGGACTAGCGGGGGTGCTAGCACAGATACGCAGTATTTT
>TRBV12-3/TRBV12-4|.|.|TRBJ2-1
CASSFGLASNEQFF
TGTGCCAGCAGTTTCGGGCTAGCGAGTAATGAGCAGTTCTTC
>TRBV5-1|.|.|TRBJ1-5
CASSPDGVIWPQHF
TGCGCCAGCAGCCCGGATGGGGTGATATGGCCCCAGCATTTT
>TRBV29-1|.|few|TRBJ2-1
CSVHHQGNEQFF
TGCAGCGTCCACCATCAGGGCAATGAGCAGTTCTTC
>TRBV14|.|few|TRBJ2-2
CASSHSNRGELFF
TGTGCCAGCAGCCATTCAAACCGCGGGGAGCTGTTTTTT
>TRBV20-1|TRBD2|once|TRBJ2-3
CSAKDPSGTGDTQYF
TGCAGTGCTAAAGACCCTAGCGGGACGGGAGATACGCAGTATTTT
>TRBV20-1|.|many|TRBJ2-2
CSARMWTKESTGELFF
TGCAGTGCTAGAATGTGGACAAAAGAGAGCACCGGGGAGCTGTTTTTT
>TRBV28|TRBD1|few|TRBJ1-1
CASSPGQTEAFF
TGTGCCAGCAGCCCGGGACAGACTGAAGCTTTCTTT
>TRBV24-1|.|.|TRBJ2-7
CATSDGTLSSYEQYF
TGTGCCACCAGTGATGGGACGTTAAGCTCCTACGAGCAGTACTTC
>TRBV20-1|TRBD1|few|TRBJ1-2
CSASPGQDYGYTF
TGCAGTGCTAGTCCGGGACAGGACTATGGCTACACCTTC
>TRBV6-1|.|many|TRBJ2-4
CASSPGTAKNIQYF
TGTGCCAGCAGTCCCGGGACAGCCAAAAACATTCAGTACTTC
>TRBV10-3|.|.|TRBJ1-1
CAISDLGRGINTEAFF
TGTGCCATCAGTGATCTGGGCCGAGGAATAAACACTGAAGCTTTCTTT
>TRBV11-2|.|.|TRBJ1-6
CASSLDRDSPLHF
TGTGCCAGCAGCTTAGATCGGGATTCACCCCTCCACTTT
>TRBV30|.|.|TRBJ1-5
CAWSGLYNQPQHF
TGTGCCTGGTCCGGACTCTACAATCAGCCCCAGCATTTT
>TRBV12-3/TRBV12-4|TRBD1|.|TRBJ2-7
CASSFGGQGSYEQYF
TGTGCCAGCAGTTTTGGGGGACAGGGGTCCTACGAGCAGTACTTC
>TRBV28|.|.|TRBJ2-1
CASSLVDAEQFF
TGTGCCAGCAGTTTAGTGGATGCTGAGCAGTTCTTC
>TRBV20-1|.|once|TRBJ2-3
CSARYRGEDTQYF
TGCAGTGCTAGGTACCGGGGTGAAGATACGCAGTATTTT
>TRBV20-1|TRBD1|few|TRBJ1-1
CSAWGQLNTEAFF
TGCAGTGCCTGGGGACAGTTGAACACTGAAGCTTTCTTT
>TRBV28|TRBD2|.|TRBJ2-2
CASSFLRGVPIPNTGELFF
TGTGCCAGCAGTTTTTTGCGGGGGGTACCTATCCCCAACACCGGGGAGCTGTTTTTT
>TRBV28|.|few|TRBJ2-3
CASSLADKLGTDTQYF
TGTGCCAGCAGCCTAGCAGACAAACTAGGCACAGATACGCAGTATTTT
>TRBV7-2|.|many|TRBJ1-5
CASSTGRVQPQHF
TGTGCCAGCAGTACTGGCAGGGTTCAGCCCCAGCATTTT
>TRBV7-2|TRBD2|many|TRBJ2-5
CASSPTLAGGPETQYF
TGTGCCAGCAGCCCAACACTAGCGGGAGGGCCAGAGACCCAGTACTTC
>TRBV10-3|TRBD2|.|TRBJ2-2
CAITGDSGSSGELFF
TGTGCCATCACGGGGGATAGCGGGAGCTCCGGGGAGCTGTTTTTT
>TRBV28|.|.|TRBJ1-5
CASSYDISNQPQHF
TGTGCCAGCAGTTACGACATCTCCAATCAGCCCCAGCATTTT
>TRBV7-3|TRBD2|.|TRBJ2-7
CASSFGTSYYEQYF
TGTGCCAGCAGCTTCGGGACTAGCTACTACGAGCAGTACTTC
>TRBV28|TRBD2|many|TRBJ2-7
CASSLVGAGGPYEQYF
TGTGCCAGCAGTCTGGTGGGGGCGGGGGGCCCCTACGAGCAGTACTTC
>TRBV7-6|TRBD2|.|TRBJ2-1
CASSFEGLAGEYYNEQFF
TGTGCCAGCAGCTTCGAAGGACTAGCGGGGGAATATTACAATGAGCAGTTCTTC
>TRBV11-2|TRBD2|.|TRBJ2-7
CASSPRGLAGGEQYF
TGTGCCAGCAGCCCGCGGGGACTAGCGGGGGGCGAGCAGTACTTC
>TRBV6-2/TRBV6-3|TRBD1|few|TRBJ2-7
CASSDRVPYEQYF
TGTGCCAGCAGTGACAGGGTCCCCTACGAGCAGTACTTC
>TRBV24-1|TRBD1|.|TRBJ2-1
CATSDGTGGTYNEQFF
TGTGCCACCAGTGATGGGACAGGGGGGACCTACAATGAGCAGTTCTTC
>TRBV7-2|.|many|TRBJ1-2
CASTEGGFNNYGYTF
TGTGCCAGCACCGAAGGAGGGTTTAATAACTATGGCTACACCTTC
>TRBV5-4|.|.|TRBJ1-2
CASRHRDVYGYTF
TGTGCCAGCAGACATAGGGACGTCTATGGCTACACCTTC
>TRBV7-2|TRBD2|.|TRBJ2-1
CASSLTSGWTYNEQFF
TGTGCCAGCAGCCTGACTAGCGGGTGGACCTACAATGAGCAGTTCTTC
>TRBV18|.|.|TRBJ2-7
CASSPSRQDSYEQYF
TGTGCCAGCTCACCCTCTCGACAGGACTCCTACGAGCAGTACTTC
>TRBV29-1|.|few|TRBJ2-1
CSVEGGLGGYNEQFF
TGCAGCGTTGAGGGTGGCTTAGGGGGCTACAATGAGCAGTTCTTC
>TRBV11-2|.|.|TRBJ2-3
CASSPQGQDTQYF
TGTGCCAGCAGCCCCCAGGGGCAAGATACGCAGTATTTT
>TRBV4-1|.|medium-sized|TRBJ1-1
CASSQVGPLTAWNTEAFF
TGCGCCAGCAGCCAAGTTGGACCCCTGACAGCGTGGAACACTGAAGCTTTCTTT
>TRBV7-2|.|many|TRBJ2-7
CASSLQAQRVHEQYF
TGTGCCAGCAGCTTACAGGCTCAGCGGGTACACGAGCAGTACTTC
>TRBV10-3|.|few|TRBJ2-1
CAISEFRASNEQFF
TGTGCCATCAGTGAGTTCAGGGCTTCCAATGAGCAGTTCTTC
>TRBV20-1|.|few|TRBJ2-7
CRGDIQRYEQYF
TGCAGGGGGGACATACAACGGTACGAGCAGTACTTC
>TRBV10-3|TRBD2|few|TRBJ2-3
CAISEGLAGITDTQYF
TGTGCCATCAGTGAAGGACTAGCGGGGATCACAGATACGCAGTATTTT
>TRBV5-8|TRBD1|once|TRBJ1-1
CASSPRDRGDTEAFF
TGTGCCAGCAGCCCCAGAGACAGGGGCGACACTGAAGCTTTCTTT
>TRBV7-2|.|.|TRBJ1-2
CASSPTRAGVVDYGYTF
TGTGCCAGCAGCCCCACAAGAGCGGGCGTCGTTGACTATGGCTACACCTTC
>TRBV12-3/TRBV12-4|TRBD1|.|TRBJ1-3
CASSLGQGKTGNTIYF
TGTGCCAGCAGTTTGGGACAGGGAAAAACTGGAAACACCATATATTTT
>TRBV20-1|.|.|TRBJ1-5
CSASSQGQPQHF
TGCAGTGCTAGCTCCCAGGGACAGCCCCAGCATTTT
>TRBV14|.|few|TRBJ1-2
CASSQQTNYGYTF
TGTGCCAGCAGCCAACAGACTAACTATGGCTACACCTTC
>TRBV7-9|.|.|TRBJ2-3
CASNLYGGRGTDTQYF
TGTGCCAGCAACCTTTACGGGGGGCGCGGCACAGATACGCAGTATTTT